These 14 T cell receptor beta chains share one sample of origin, sequenced in a study of beta chain features in type 1 diabetes. Sequenced material consisted of expressed TCRB transcripts (all of the isolated RNA was reverse transcribed). Assay: immunoSEQ multiplex PCR; the TCRdb copy retains only in-frame clones and omits some. The sample comprises 110,000 to 150,000 clones, just over 9% of which are singletons, and around 0.68% rests with the top ten. Specimen: central memory CD4+ T cells from blood. Every receptor here comes from a man between 18 and 35 years old in good health.

The sample holds one count of this clone. The rearrangement uses TRBV5-6 and TRBJ1-2, with 7 nucleotides matching TRBD1. The CDR3 consists of 15 residues. Germline V gives CDR1 SGHDT, CDR2 YYEEEE. V dropped 2 bases and J dropped 8; count of bases not matched to a gene: 12. The CDR3 reads CASSFIISGGGGYTF. The CDR3 DNA sequence: TGTGCCAGCAGCTTCATTATATCAGGGGGAGGAGGCTACACCTTC.

This clone was counted only a few times. The J gene is TRBJ1-6, the V gene TRBV7-2; D perhaps matches TRBD1 (6 bases). This CDR3 spans 16 amino acids. V gave up 6 bases and J gave up 9 bases, with 21 bases separating them. Germline lookup yields CDR1 SGHTA and CDR2 FQGNSA. CDR3 DNA sequence: TGTGCCAGCAGTCCGGGTTTGGACAGCGGAGTTTCACCCCTCCACTTT. Protein product: CASSPGLDSGVSPLHF.

This clone was counted only a few times. The chain employs TRBV7-6 and TRBJ1-4; D is perhaps TRBD1 (5 bases). CDR3 size: 13 residues. The germline V gene encodes CDR1 SGHVS and CDR2 FNYEAQ. This chain's CDR3 is CSYAGPTNEKLFF. DNA of the CDR3: TGTTCGTATGCGGGGCCGACTAATGAAAAACTGTTTTTT. The whole variable domain, remainder taken from reference TRBV7-6 and TRBJ1-4, is GAGVSQSPRYKVTKRGQDVALRCDPISGHVSLYWYRQALGQGPEFLTYFNYEAQQDKSGLPNDRFSAERPEGSISTLTIQRTEQRDSAMYRCSYAGPTNEKLFFGSGTQLSVL.

This chain uses TRBV7-2 with TRBJ2-3, with TRBD2 matching over 11 bases. Trimming removed 7 bases from V and 0 bases from J; junction bases left unmatched: 3. Germline V lookup: CDR1 SGHTA, CDR2 FQGNSA. CDR3 size: 15 residues. The CDR3 bases are TGTGCCAGCACATTAGCGGGGGGGAGCACAGATACGCAGTATTTT. Protein: CASTLAGGSTDTQYF.

The V call is TRBV7-9, the J call TRBJ1-2; D uncertain. With 9 bases removed from V and 8 bases from J, the gap between germline ends came to 16 bases. The CDR3 sequence is 12 residues long. Germline V CDR1 and CDR2: SEHNR, FQNEAQ (reference sequence). The chain's CDR3 is CASNQEGLGYTF. Here the CDR3 DNA reads TGTGCCAGTAATCAAGAGGGTTTGGGCTACACCTTC.

This rearrangement joins TRBV10-2 to TRBJ2-7, with D perhaps TRBD1 (5 bases). The germline V gene encodes CDR1 WSHSY and CDR2 SAAADI. V was shortened by 5 bases and J by 6 bases, with 17 bases between the two germline ends. CDR3 length: 14 amino acids. Here the CDR3 reads CASSRQGWDREQYF. The CDR3 DNA sequence: TGCGCCAGCAGTCGGCAGGGTTGGGATCGCGAGCAGTACTTC.

This clone turned up a few times. The V gene is TRBV18, the J gene TRBJ1-5; TRBD1 aligns across 8 bases. With V trimmed by 0 bases and J by 7 bases, 11 bases remained unmatched. The CDR3 has 17 amino acids. CDR1 and CDR2 (germline): KGHSH, LQKENI. CDR3 bases: TGTGCCAGCTCACCACCGAGGATAGGACAGGGTGGACAGCCCCAGCATTTT. As protein: CASSPPRIGQGGQPQHF.

This clone was seen a handful of times. This chain joins TRBV7-2 and TRBJ2-2; the D is unclear. The CDR3 contains 11 residues. Trimming took off 1 base at V and 14 bases at J, with 8 bases between the two ends. Germline CDR1 SGHTA, CDR2 FQGNSA. The CDR3 reads CASSLDSSLFF. CDR3 DNA: TGTGCCAGCAGCTTAGATTCTTCTCTGTTTTTT.

In its sample, this clone was seen a few times. V and J are TRBV9 and TRBJ2-5, with D possibly matching TRBD1 (6 bases). Looked up from germline, CDR1 is SGDLS and CDR2 is YYNGEE. The germline V and J ends were trimmed by 4 bases and 0 bases, with 16 bases remaining between them. The CDR3 is 16 residues long. The CDR3, as DNA: TGTGCCAGCAGCCCTAACCTGGACAGCTACCAAGAGACCCAGTACTTC. Residues: CASSPNLDSYQETQYF.

This clone has only a few counts. The chain couples TRBV29-1 to TRBJ1-5, with unresolved D. Trimming stripped 7 bases from V and 2 bases from J, with 24 bases between. This CDR3 has 17 amino acids. Germline-derived CDR1 and CDR2 are SQVTM and ANQGSEA. CDR3 sequence reads: CSAGRRDGKEGNQPQHF. DNA of the CDR3: TGCAGCGCCGGCCGGAGAGACGGAAAGGAGGGCAATCAGCCCCAGCATTTT.

A few counts support this clone. Other DNA sequences of this sample code for an identical CDR3. J is TRBJ1-1 and V is TRBV14, with D hard to call. V was pared by 3 bases and J by 1 base, with 9 bases between. Germline CDR1 is SGHDN and CDR2 is FVKESK. CDR3 length: 14 amino acids. In nucleotides, the CDR3 is TGTGCCAGCAGCCACAACAGACAGAACACTGAAGCTTTCTTT. Translation: CASSHNRQNTEAFF.

The gene calls are TRBV9 and TRBJ2-2; D perhaps matches TRBD2 (6 bases). This CDR3 region has 14 residues. V was clipped by 4 bases and J by 4 bases, with 11 bases between them. Germline assignment: CDR1 SGDLS and CDR2 YYNGEE. The CDR3 here is CASSPGLSTGELFF. In DNA, the CDR3 is TGTGCCAGCAGCCCCGGACTAAGCACCGGGGAGCTGTTTTTT. Based on the CDR3 plus reference TRBV9 and TRBJ2-2, the full variable domain is DSGVTQTPKHLITATGQRVTLRCSPRSGDLSVYWYQQSLDQGLQFLIQYYNGEERAKGNILERFSAQQFPDLHSELNLSSLELGDSALYFCASSPGLSTGELFFGEGSRLTVL.

This clone was picked up many times. The J gene is TRBJ2-2, the V gene TRBV5-6; tentative D call: TRBD1 (5 bases). The CDR3 totals 15 residues. From germline, CDR1 is SGHDT and CDR2 YYEEEE. Deletions cut 3 bases from V and 3 bases from J, with 12 bases between. The CDR3 nucleotides read TGTGCCAGCAGCTCGGACATTGGGGACACCGGGGAGCTGTTTTTT. Protein product: CASSSDIGDTGELFF.

This clone came up a few times. The chain combines TRBV4-2 with TRBJ2-7; 8 positions agree with TRBD2. CDR3 length: 18 residues. With V trimmed by 4 bases and J by 2 bases, 16 bases remained unmatched. Germline loops: CDR1 LGHNA, CDR2 YNFKEQ. In DNA, the CDR3 is TGTGCCAGCAGCCCTTCGGCTGGCAGCGGGGGAGACCCCTACGAGCAGTACTTC. Its translation: CASSPSAGSGGDPYEQYF.